The 25 T cell receptor beta chains listed next were all sequenced from one sample in a study of identical twins. MiXCR was run by TCRdb on the 5' RACE reads, yielding one entry per CDR3 protein. This sample has more than 1.5 million distinct CDR3 sequences, with about 32% found just once. The sample consisted of cord blood. The receptors were sampled from a newborn girl in good health.

The chain recombines TRBV20-1 with TRBJ2-1, with 15 bases fitting TRBD2. V gave up 3 bases and J gave up 7 bases; unmatched junction bases: 7. This CDR3 spans 16 amino acids. CDR1 is DFQATT and CDR2 is SNEGSKA in the germline V gene (reference sequence). Written as DNA, the CDR3 is TGCAGTGCTAGTGGAGGACTAGCGGGGGGGCCGAATGAGCAGTTCTTC. Translation gives CSASGGLAGGPNEQFF.

Ten or more counts support this clonotype. The rearrangement uses TRBV7-2 and TRBJ2-3; unclear D gene. The CDR3 runs to 12 residues. Between the trimmed V and J ends, which lost 7 bases and 3 bases, there was a span of 8 bases. Germline loops: CDR1 SGHTA, CDR2 FQGNSA. CDR3 nucleotide sequence: TGTGCCAGCATCCCCGGGACAGATACGCAGTATTTT. Translated, it gives CASIPGTDTQYF.

Only a few counts were recorded for this clonotype. The chain has TRBV19 and TRBJ2-1, with TRBD2 matching 12 bases. V lost 3 bases to trimming and J lost 6 bases; unmatched junction nucleotides: 0. The CDR3 has 14 residues. Germline-derived CDR1 and CDR2 are LNHDA and SQIVND (reference sequence). Written as DNA, the CDR3 is TGTGCCAGTAGTATGACTAGCGGGAGCAATGAGCAGTTCTTC. It specifies CASSMTSGSNEQFF.

This clonotype has more than one count but fewer than ten. V gene TRBV20-1 combines with J gene TRBJ2-1; D tentatively reads TRBD1 or TRBD2 (5 bases each). CDR1 DFQATT and CDR2 SNEGSKA come from the germline V gene (reference sequence). Trimming pared 5 bases from V and 9 bases from J, leaving 14 bases between. This CDR3 spans 12 amino acids. CDR3 residues: CSAAPREPEQFF. The CDR3 DNA reads TGCAGTGCTGCCCCCAGGGAGCCTGAGCAGTTCTTC.

This clonotype was observed a few times. The V and J genes are TRBV4-1 and TRBJ1-4; TRBD1 matches 7 bases. The germline V gene has CDR1 MGHRA and CDR2 YSYEKL. CDR3 length: 15 residues. Losses at the gene ends were 6 bases for V and 11 bases for J; bases not matched to a gene: 15. The CDR3 spells CASRRMTGFGEKLFF. The CDR3 coding sequence is TGCGCCAGCAGACGTATGACAGGGTTCGGAGAGAAACTGTTTTTT.

In this sample, this clonotype turned up a few times. J is TRBJ1-5 and V is TRBV4-1, with D maybe TRBD1 (5 bases). The CDR3 is 14 residues long. Germline assignment: CDR1 MGHRA and CDR2 YSYEKL. V was trimmed by 1 base and J by 5 bases, leaving 9 bases between them. As DNA, the CDR3 is TGCGCCAGCAGCCAAGGGGAAGGGGATCAGCCCCAGCATTTT. Amino acids: CASSQGEGDQPQHF.

This clonotype was seen a few times. The chain employs TRBV7-9 and TRBJ2-3; TRBD2 agrees at 7 bases. The J segment lost 7 bases and the V segment lost 1 base, leaving 8 bases of the junction unmatched. There are 15 residues in the CDR3. Germline V gene data show CDR1 as SEHNR and CDR2 as FQNEAQ (reference sequence). In DNA, the CDR3 is TGTGCCAGCAGCTTAGTGGCCAGCGGGAAAAATACGCAGTATTTT. This gives the protein CASSLVASGKNTQYF.

This chain links TRBV11-2 with TRBJ2-5; the match to TRBD2 covers 9 bases. With 1 base clipped from V and 11 bases from J, the junction kept 14 bases outside the gene matches. Germline loops: CDR1 SGHAT, CDR2 FQNNGV. The CDR3 is made up of 16 amino acids. The CDR3 spells CASSLAGSVAGEEQYF. CDR3 DNA: TGTGCCAGCAGCTTAGCGGGGTCGGTAGCGGGAGAAGAGCAGTACTTC.

V usage is TRBV20-1 and J usage is TRBJ2-7; perhaps D is TRBD1 or TRBD2 (5 bases each). Germline V gives CDR1 DFQATT, CDR2 SNEGSKA (reference sequence). With 0 bases removed from V and 3 bases from J, the gap between germline ends came to 15 bases. CDR3 length: 15 amino acids. The CDR3 DNA sequence: TGCAGTGCTAGAGATCCTGGGGGTCCTGACTACGAGCAGTACTTC. It encodes CSARDPGGPDYEQYF.

This clonotype came up a few times. The rearrangement links TRBV20-1 to TRBJ2-3; 8 bases are shared with TRBD2. V was clipped by 5 bases and J by 2 bases; unmatched bases: 3. The CDR3 length is 13 residues. CDR1 and CDR2 from the germline V gene are DFQATT and SNEGSKA (reference sequence). Written as DNA, the CDR3 is TGCAGTGCTTTGGGACTAGTCACAGATACGCAGTATTTT. This gives the protein CSALGLVTDTQYF.

The chain couples TRBV4-2 to TRBJ2-7; weak D call: TRBD1 (6 bases). From germline, CDR1 is LGHNA and CDR2 YNFKEQ. This CDR3 has 14 amino acids. The ends were cut back, 1 base at V and 3 bases at J, with 10 bases in the middle. The CDR3 coding sequence is TGTGCCAGCAGCCAAGGGGACACCTACTACGAGCAGTACTTC. It codes for CASSQGDTYYEQYF.

This clonotype was seen a few times. This sequence joins TRBV7-2 and TRBJ2-3; 8 positions agree with TRBD2. The length of the CDR3 is 15 residues. Trimming cost V 5 bases and J 2 bases; bases outside gene matches: 6. Germline-derived CDR1 and CDR2 are SGHTA and FQGNSA. The CDR3 nucleotides read TGTGCCAGCAGCCGAAACGGGGGGGACACAGATACGCAGTATTTT. Encoded protein: CASSRNGGDTDTQYF.

About this clonotype itself: One junction end disagrees with the germline gene, perhaps due to a read error. The chain combines TRBV5-5 with TRBJ2-5; D possibly matches TRBD1 or TRBD2 (5 bases each). Germline values: CDR1 SGHKS, CDR2 YYEKEE (reference sequence). CDR3 length: 16 residues. For the CDR3, the DNA is TGTGCCGGCAGCTTTCCGGGACGGAGCCAAGGAGAGACCCAGTACTTC. It is translated as CAGSFPGRSQGETQYF.

Worth noting for this clonotype: Germline is not matched at one junction end, which may reflect a read error. The chain couples TRBV5-1 to TRBJ2-3; D is possibly TRBD2 (6 bases). The CDR3 is 17 residues long. The germline CDR1 and CDR2 sequences are SGHRS and YFSETQ. Here the CDR3 DNA reads TGCGCCGGCAGCATTTTAATGACTGGGACTAGCACAGATACGCAGTATTTT. It codes for CAGSILMTGTSTDTQYF.

This clonotype was seen a handful of times. This chain uses TRBV20-1 with TRBJ1-5; D may be TRBD1 (5 bases). Trimming took off 6 bases at V and 7 bases at J, with 19 bases between the two ends. The CDR3 has 14 amino acids. Germline CDR1 and CDR2: DFQATT and SNEGSKA (reference sequence). The CDR3: CSALDSRPRQPQHF. DNA of the CDR3: TGCAGTGCCCTTGACAGCCGCCCAAGGCAGCCCCAGCATTTT.

This clonotype was seen only once. This chain uses TRBV3-1 with TRBJ2-1; 9 bases line up with TRBD2. There are 14 residues in the CDR3. The V and J ends lost 4 bases and 12 bases, in that order; junction bases with no gene match: 10. Germline V gene data show CDR1 as LGHDT and CDR2 as YNNKEL (reference sequence). This CDR3 reads CASSLRAGGPPQFF. Here the CDR3 DNA reads TGTGCCAGCAGCCTCAGAGCGGGGGGCCCTCCGCAGTTCTTC.

This clonotype has only a few counts. J is TRBJ2-3 and V is TRBV28; D unresolved. CDR3 length equals 11 residues. Trimming took 5 bases from V and 5 from J, leaving 5 bases between them. Germline CDR1 reads MDHEN; CDR2 reads SYDVKM. CDR3 sequence (DNA): TGTGCCAGCAGTACCTTAGATACGCAGTATTTT. Protein: CASSTLDTQYF. Based on the CDR3 plus reference TRBV28 and TRBJ2-3, the full variable domain is DVKVTQSSRYLVKRTGEKVFLECVQDMDHENMFWYRQDPGLGLRLIYFSYDVKMKEKGDIPEGYSVSREKKERFSLILESASTNQTSMYLCASSTLDTQYFGPGTRLTVL.

This clonotype was detected a few times. The chain uses TRBV12-3 or TRBV12-4 and TRBJ2-7; 13 nucleotides match TRBD2. J gave up 0 bases and V 5 bases, and 10 bases lay outside the gene matches. The CDR3 has 18 amino acids. CDR3 residues: CASSETSGGPLFSYEQYF. CDR3 in DNA: TGTGCCAGCAGTGAGACTAGCGGGGGGCCTCTTTTCTCCTACGAGCAGTACTTC.

This clonotype was counted between two and nine times. The V gene is TRBV3-1, the J gene TRBJ2-3; no firm D call. The V gene's germline CDR1 is LGHDT and CDR2 YNNKEL (reference sequence). The CDR3 is made up of 14 amino acids. The germline V and J ends were trimmed by 1 base and 4 bases, with 9 bases remaining between them. CDR3 sequence: CASSQVPAPDTQYF. CDR3 DNA sequence: TGTGCCAGCAGCCAAGTACCAGCCCCAGATACGCAGTATTTT.

This sequence joins TRBV20-1 and TRBJ2-5, with D uncertain. The end of the DNA aligns better with TRBJ2-7, so the J call may be wrong. Germline V CDR1 and CDR2: DFQATT, SNEGSKA (reference sequence). The CDR3 contains 13 residues. The CDR3 DNA sequence: TGCAGTGTTGATATGGCAAATCCCTACGAGCAGTACTTC. Translating gives CSVDMANPYEQYF.

V usage is TRBV27 and J usage is TRBJ2-1, with a possible D match to TRBD2 (6 bases). This CDR3 contains 17 residues. Deletions cut 3 bases from V and 6 bases from J, with 21 bases between. In germline, CDR1 is MNHEY, CDR2 SMNVEV (reference sequence). The DNA of the CDR3 is TGTGCCAGCAGTTTCCCCCCAGGGTTCGGGAGAGGCAATGAGCAGTTCTTC. Protein product: CASSFPPGFGRGNEQFF.

The chain couples TRBV5-1 to TRBJ2-1; the match to TRBD1 covers 8 bases. V shed 5 bases, J shed 6 bases, and the junction held 7 bases outside the gene matches. Per germline, CDR1 SGHRS and CDR2 YFSETQ. The CDR3 contains 14 residues. The CDR3 loop reads CASRNRGDSNEQFF. In nucleotides, the CDR3 is TGCGCCAGCAGAAACAGGGGGGATAGCAATGAGCAGTTCTTC.

The rearrangement links TRBV20-1 to TRBJ2-5, with 8 nucleotides matching TRBD1. CDR3 length: 14 amino acids. The trim removed 1 base at V and 7 bases at J, leaving 8 bases unmatched. The germline gives CDR1 DFQATT, CDR2 SNEGSKA (reference sequence). The CDR3 DNA is TGCAGTGCTAGAGGGTCCCTTGGACAGGGGACCCAGTACTTC. As protein: CSARGSLGQGTQYF.

This clonotype was seen only a few times. This CDR3 reads CASSQDVAPTPDTQYF. The CDR3 DNA sequence: TGCGCCAGCAGCCAAGATGTAGCGCCGACGCCAGATACGCAGTATTTT. This chain joins TRBV4-1 and TRBJ2-3; possible D gene TRBD2, 5 bases. Germline V CDR1 and CDR2: MGHRA, YSYEKL. This CDR3 region has 16 residues. V was cut by 0 bases and J by 4 bases, with 14 bases left in between.

This clonotype showed up just a few times. CDR3 bases: TGCAGTGCTCCTCCCTTTAGCGGGGGAACCTACAATGAGCAGTTCTTC. It yields the protein CSAPPFSGGTYNEQFF. V gene TRBV20-1 combines with J gene TRBJ2-1; 9 bases map to TRBD2. The germline CDR1 and CDR2 sequences are DFQATT and SNEGSKA (reference sequence). Trimming removed 5 bases from V and 2 bases from J; junction bases left unmatched: 10. The CDR3 extends over 16 amino acids.